The 17 T cell receptor beta chains reported below all come from one sample, sequenced in a study of blood T cell repertoires in COVID-19. Sequencing used immunoSEQ multiplex PCR; TCRdb keeps in-frame clones, though not all of them. The top ten hold about a fifth of the sample, which has approximately 300,000 clones, approximately 92% seen once. The sequencing input was PBMCs or T cells enriched from blood (not recorded which). Receptor source: a woman aged 25 to 39 who had recovered from COVID-19.

The chain couples TRBV15 to TRBJ2-7; 10 positions agree with TRBD1. The CDR3 extends over 17 amino acids. CDR1 and CDR2 from the germline V gene are LNHNV and YYDKDF (reference sequence). V was clipped by 4 bases and J by 5 bases; unmatched bases: 14. The CDR3 here is CATSTNLRDRGYHEQYF. In nucleotides, the CDR3 is TGTGCCACCAGCACAAACCTCCGGGACAGGGGATACCACGAGCAGTACTTC.

This clone has just one count. The gene calls are TRBV11-2 and TRBJ2-2; TRBD2 aligns across 13 bases. In germline, CDR1 is SGHAT, CDR2 FQNNGV. This CDR3 is 16 amino acids long. The trim removed 5 bases at V and 4 bases at J, leaving 4 bases unmatched. Here the CDR3 reads CASSPRLAGGTGELFF. Here the CDR3 DNA reads TGTGCCAGCAGCCCGAGACTAGCGGGAGGCACCGGGGAGCTGTTTTTT.

This clone was picked up one time. The V gene is TRBV7-3, the J gene TRBJ2-1; 9 bases match TRBD2. The V gene's germline CDR1 is SGHTA and CDR2 FQGTGA. CDR3 length equals 15 residues. V lost 5 bases, J lost 4 bases, and 6 bases stayed unmatched. The CDR3 loop reads CASSKSGGLYNEQFF. Written as DNA, the CDR3 is TGTGCCAGCAGCAAGAGCGGGGGGCTATACAATGAGCAGTTCTTC. The variable domain in full, completed from reference TRBV7-3 and TRBJ2-1, reads GAGVSQTPSNKVTEKGKYVELRCDPISGHTALYWYRQSLGQGPEFLIYFQGTGAADDSGLPNDRFFAVRPEGSVSTLKIQRTERGDSAVYLCASSKSGGLYNEQFFGPGTRLTVL.

This sequence joins TRBV21-1 and TRBJ1-5; TRBD1 was called by the table and not checked on the DNA. TRBV21-1 is a documented pseudogene. The CDR3 extends over 15 amino acids. The CDR3 spells CASSNLTGLTQPQHF. The CDR3 bases are TGTGCCAGCAGCAACCTTACAGGGCTGACTCAGCCCCAGCATTTT.

The chain is built from TRBV6-5 and TRBJ2-5; the match to TRBD2 covers 9 bases. Germline trimming cut 2 bases from V and 7 bases from J; bases unmatched to any gene: 8. The CDR3 sequence is 15 residues long. Germline V gives CDR1 MNHEY, CDR2 SVGAGI. The CDR3 bases are TGTGCCAGCAGTTACGGACTAGCGCAATTCGGGACCCAGTACTTC. Amino acid sequence: CASSYGLAQFGTQYF.

The chain has TRBV7-2 and TRBJ2-7, with 9 bases lining up with TRBD2. After removal of 5 bases from V and 2 bases from J, the junction contained 10 bases not matched to a gene. CDR1 is SGHTA, CDR2 FQGNSA, per germline. There are 16 residues in the CDR3. CDR3 region: CASSLQSGGGAYEQYF. CDR3 nucleotides: TGTGCCAGCAGCCTCCAATCAGGCGGGGGGGCCTACGAGCAGTACTTC.

The gene calls are TRBV11-1 and TRBJ2-7, with D possibly TRBD2 on 5 matching bases. The CDR3 loop spans 14 amino acids. V lost 5 bases and J lost 1, with 12 bases in between. Germline CDR1 is SGHAT and CDR2 is FQDESV (reference sequence). Here the CDR3 DNA reads TGTGCCAGCAGCCTCGGCGGGCTTTCCTACGAGCAGTACTTC. It specifies CASSLGGLSYEQYF.

The chain is built from TRBV29-1 and TRBJ1-3; weak D call: TRBD1 (5 bases). V was trimmed by 5 bases and J by 2 bases, leaving 13 bases between them. This CDR3 is built from 14 residues. Germline V gene data show CDR1 as SQVTM and CDR2 as ANQGSEA. The CDR3 loop reads CSVSGGYTGNTIYF. For the CDR3, the DNA is TGCAGCGTTTCGGGGGGATATACTGGAAACACCATATATTTT.

V usage is TRBV28 and J usage is TRBJ1-6; 7 bases are a match to TRBD1. Germline V gives CDR1 MDHEN, CDR2 SYDVKM. The CDR3 has 16 residues. The ends lost 5 bases at V and 4 bases at J; junction bases unmatched: 8. CDR3 nucleotides: TGTGCCAGCAGTCCACCAGGGACAGCATATAATTCACCCCTCCACTTT. Translating gives CASSPPGTAYNSPLHF.

The genes are TRBV28 and TRBJ1-1; D is unclear. Per germline, CDR1 MDHEN and CDR2 SYDVKM. The CDR3 consists of 14 residues. V lost 2 bases to trimming and J lost 4 bases, with 11 bases between them. Here the CDR3 reads CASSLHPGVTEAFF. The DNA for the CDR3 is TGTGCCAGCAGTTTACATCCCGGTGTCACTGAAGCTTTCTTT.

This clone was seen more than once but under ten times. Other DNA sequences from this sample encode an identical CDR3 as well. The rearrangement joins TRBV18 to TRBJ2-7, with TRBD1 matching 11 bases. CDR1 and CDR2 (germline): KGHSH, LQKENI. The J segment lost 3 bases and the V segment lost 3 bases, leaving 1 base of the junction unmatched. This CDR3 comprises 14 residues. The CDR3 reads CASSPGTGGYEQYF. In DNA form, the CDR3 reads TGTGCCAGCTCACCCGGGACAGGGGGCTACGAGCAGTACTTC. Using reference TRBV18 and TRBJ2-7 for the parts outside the CDR3, the full variable domain is NAGVMQNPRHLVRRRGQEARLRCSPMKGHSHVYWYRQLPEEGLKFMVYLQKENIIDESGMPKERFSAEFPKEGPSILRIQQVVRGDSAAYFCASSPGTGGYEQYFGPGTRLTVT.

The CDR3 sequence is CSVGDRDNSPLHF. CDR3 sequence (DNA): TGCAGCGTTGGAGACAGGGATAATTCACCCCTCCACTTT. The rearrangement uses TRBV29-1 and TRBJ1-6; 7 nucleotides align to TRBD1. Germline V gene lookup returns CDR1 SQVTM and CDR2 ANQGSEA. The CDR3 consists of 13 residues. J lost 5 bases, V lost 4 bases, and 2 bases had no gene match.

The genes are TRBV27 and TRBJ2-4, with a weak D call TRBD1 (5 bases). The CDR3 consists of 14 residues. Trimming cost V 2 bases and J 0 bases, with 5 bases left between them. Germline assignment: CDR1 MNHEY and CDR2 SMNVEV (reference sequence). CDR3 DNA: TGTGCCAGCAGTTTAAGGGGAGCCAAAAACATTCAGTACTTC. It encodes CASSLRGAKNIQYF.

This clone came up a few times. The DNA for the CDR3 is TGTGCCAGCAGTCTTCGGCCGACAGGGGACACTGAAGCTTTCTTT. Residues: CASSLRPTGDTEAFF. The chain links TRBV27 to TRBJ1-1; 8 nucleotides align to TRBD1. CDR1 and CDR2 from the germline V gene are MNHEY and SMNVEV (reference sequence). J was trimmed by 3 bases and V by 5 bases; bases with no gene match: 8. There are 15 residues in the CDR3.

This chain uses TRBV9 with TRBJ2-3; weak D call: TRBD2 (5 bases). V was cut by 8 bases and J by 0 bases, with 19 bases left in between. Germline V gene lookup returns CDR1 SGDLS and CDR2 YYNGEE. The CDR3 length is 16 residues. The DNA for the CDR3 is TGTGCCAGTGCTCGAACGAGCGGAGTTAGCACAGATACGCAGTATTTT. Its translation is CASARTSGVSTDTQYF.

V and J are TRBV9 and TRBJ1-1; tentatively, D is TRBD1 (5 bases). Germline V gives CDR1 SGDLS, CDR2 YYNGEE. Trimming removed 0 bases from V and 1 base from J, with 7 bases in between. This CDR3 is built from 14 residues. CDR3 DNA sequence: TGTGCCAGCAGCGTAGGCGGGGCGAACACTGAAGCTTTCTTT. Its translation: CASSVGGANTEAFF. The whole variable domain, filled in from reference TRBV9 and TRBJ1-1, reads DSGVTQTPKHLITATGQRVTLRCSPRSGDLSVYWYQQSLDQGLQFLIQYYNGEERAKGNILERFSAQQFPDLHSELNLSSLELGDSALYFCASSVGGANTEAFFGQGTRLTVV.

This chain joins TRBV7-9 and TRBJ1-1; 7 bases are shared with TRBD1. This CDR3 comprises 14 residues. Germline V gene lookup returns CDR1 SEHNR and CDR2 FQNEAQ (reference sequence). V shed 3 bases, J shed 6 bases, and the junction held 7 bases outside the gene matches. This chain's CDR3 is CASSFPDRVAEAFF. For the CDR3, the DNA is TGTGCCAGCAGCTTCCCCGACAGGGTGGCTGAAGCTTTCTTT.